This T cell receptor (beta chain) was found in a study of blood T cell repertoires in COVID-19. Study summary: Samples taken during acute and convalescent COVID-19 were collected in the United States, Italy and Spain. Sources were T cells, B-cell-depleted T cells, or PBMCs; the material itself was cDNA or gDNA.

The V gene lost 2 bases and the J gene lost 4 bases, with 11 bases spanning the gap. Germline V gene data show CDR1 as MNHEY and CDR2 as SMNVEV (reference sequence). CDR3 size: 14 residues. Seattle cases were enrolled at active infection and followed longitudinally. Authors' methods: Amplification of reference gene primers provided the estimated nucleated cell counts. TCRdb's copy holds only in-frame clones and misses some; the assay was immunoSEQ multiplex PCR. The V and J calls and the clone size are those of that table, but D and trimming were determined from the DNA. The sample includes some 250,000 clones, around 90% seen only once; the top ten take roughly 5%.

The V and J genes are TRBV27 and TRBJ1-1; possibly TRBD1 for D (5 bases). The specimen was peripheral blood. The sequence derives from a woman in her sixties or seventies with COVID-19, enrolled during active disease. CDR3 sequence (DNA): TGTGCCAGCAGTTTACAGTCAGGGATCACTGAAGCTTTCTTT. Its translation is CASSLQSGITEAFF.